These 22 T cell receptor beta chains were all obtained from the same sample, sequenced in a study of T cell responses to AZD1222 COVID-19 vaccine. This table comes from immunoSEQ multiplex PCR, and its TCRdb copy is limited to in-frame clones, with some not included. The data show 140,000 to 150,000 clones, 90% to 95% seen once. Sequenced here: peripheral blood, sampled on day 0 of AZD1222 vaccination. Receptor source: an adult in good health.

CDR3 DNA sequence: TGTGCCAGCACCCCGCGTGAGACGGGGGAGCTGTTTTTT. Translating it yields CASTPRETGELFF. The V gene is TRBV12-3 or TRBV12-4, the J gene TRBJ2-2; D is ambiguous. This CDR3 region has 13 residues. Between the trimmed V and J ends, which lost 7 bases and 8 bases, there was a span of 14 bases.

This chain links TRBV7-9 with TRBJ1-6, with D tentatively TRBD1 (5 bases). This CDR3 contains 18 residues. Trimming shortened V by 5 bases and J by 2 bases, and 19 bases separated the two germline ends. Per the germline V gene, CDR1 is SEHNR and CDR2 is FQNEAQ (reference sequence). The CDR3 spells CASSPWGGVETYNSPLHF. CDR3 nucleotide sequence: TGTGCCAGCAGCCCCTGGGGGGGGGTGGAGACCTATAATTCACCCCTCCACTTT. Full variable domain (outside the CDR3, taken from reference TRBV7-9 and TRBJ1-6): DTGVSQNPRHKITKRGQNVTFRCDPISEHNRLYWYRQTLGQGPEFLTYFQNEAQLEKSRLLSDRFSAERPKGSFSTLEIQRTEQGDSAMYLCASSPWGGVETYNSPLHFGNGTRLTVT.

The chain uses TRBV7-9 and TRBJ2-1; TRBD2 aligns across 9 bases. Germline V lookup: CDR1 SEHNR, CDR2 FQNEAQ (reference sequence). Unmatched junction bases numbered 5, after V lost 5 bases and J lost 0 bases. The length of the CDR3 is 16 residues. CDR3 nucleotide sequence: TGTGCCAGCAGCCCTAGTAGCGGGAGCTCCTACAATGAGCAGTTCTTC. Protein sequence: CASSPSSGSSYNEQFF.

The V and J genes are TRBV27 and TRBJ2-1; TRBD1 matches 11 bases. The V and J ends lost 7 bases and 3 bases, in that order; junction bases with no gene match: 8. The germline V gene encodes CDR1 MNHEY and CDR2 SMNVEV (reference sequence). The CDR3 extends over 16 amino acids. In nucleotides, the CDR3 is TGTGCCAGCACCTCCTCCGGGACAGGGGGCTACAATGAGCAGTTCTTC. It codes for CASTSSGTGGYNEQFF.

Only one count was recorded for this clone. This rearrangement joins TRBV24-1 to TRBJ2-1; 10 bases fit TRBD2. The CDR3 extends over 15 amino acids. Germline trimming cut 1 base from V and 9 bases from J; bases unmatched to any gene: 5. Germline V lookup: CDR1 KGHDR, CDR2 SFDVKD. The CDR3 is CATSDLVAGGTEQFF. Here the CDR3 DNA reads TGTGCCACCAGTGATTTAGTAGCGGGAGGCACTGAGCAGTTCTTC.

The chain joins TRBV4-3 to TRBJ2-1; D is possibly TRBD1 or TRBD2 (5 bases each). CDR1 is LGHNA and CDR2 is YSLEER in the germline V gene. Trimming cost V 4 bases and J 10 bases, with 17 bases left between them. The CDR3 is 14 amino acids. DNA for the CDR3: TGCGCCAGCAGCCCTGGGGGTCCGGTTGAGGAGCAGTTCTTC. Protein product: CASSPGGPVEEQFF.

The chain recombines TRBV11-2 with TRBJ1-1; D is perhaps TRBD1 (5 bases). The CDR3 has 11 residues. Germline loops: CDR1 SGHAT, CDR2 FQNNGV. The V gene lost 0 bases and the J gene lost 11 bases, with 7 bases spanning the gap. The CDR3 bases are TGTGCCAGCAGCTTAGAAGGGGAGGCTTTCTTT. This codes for CASSLEGEAFF.

The genes are TRBV18 and TRBJ1-2; 7 bases fit TRBD1. The V gene end was trimmed by 1 base and the J gene end by 4 bases; junction bases not matched to a gene: 3. CDR1 and CDR2 (germline): KGHSH, LQKENI. The CDR3 is 14 residues long. The CDR3 region is CASSPRGQLYGYTF. CDR3 DNA sequence: TGTGCCAGCTCACCACGGGGACAGCTCTATGGCTACACCTTC.

V is TRBV19 and J is TRBJ1-5, with D perhaps matching TRBD1 (6 bases). CDR1 and CDR2 from the germline V gene are LNHDA and SQIVND (reference sequence). The CDR3 spans 17 residues. The V end lost 3 bases, the J end lost 1 base, and 16 bases lay between the germline ends. CDR3 DNA: TGTGCCAGTAGTATCATAACGGGACACCTAAGCAATCAGCCCCAGCATTTT. It yields the protein CASSIITGHLSNQPQHF. Variable domain in full (rest from reference TRBV19 and TRBJ1-5): DGGITQSPKYLFRKEGQNVTLSCEQNLNHDAMYWYRQDPGQGLRLIYYSQIVNDFQKGDIAEGYSVSREKKESFPLTVTSAQKNPTAFYLCASSIITGHLSNQPQHFGDGTRLSIL.

The chain recombines TRBV25-1 with TRBJ1-2; D ambiguous. Looked up from germline, CDR1 is MGHDK and CDR2 is SYGVNS. The CDR3 has 15 amino acids. The V end was cut by 3 bases, the J end by 0 bases, with 11 bases between. This CDR3 reads CASSDRGGPNYGYTF. Written as DNA, the CDR3 is TGTGCCAGCAGTGATCGCGGTGGTCCTAACTATGGCTACACCTTC.

This chain uses TRBV7-2 with TRBJ1-2; D call uncertain. Trimming left V 1 base short and J 4 bases short, with 7 bases between. Germline V gene lookup returns CDR1 SGHTA and CDR2 FQGNSA. The CDR3 is 13 amino acids. For the CDR3, the DNA is TGTGCCAGCAGCTTAGGGCAGATCTATGGCTACACCTTC. This codes for CASSLGQIYGYTF.

Turning to this clone: The sample carries other DNA sequences with the same CDR3. The rearrangement joins TRBV6-1 to TRBJ1-5; D remains ambiguous. V lost 2 bases and J 6 bases, leaving 8 bases between the germline ends. Per germline, CDR1 MNHNS and CDR2 SASEGT. The CDR3 totals 13 residues. CDR3 nucleotides: TGTGCCAGCAGTGAATTGGGTACTCAGCCCCAGCATTTT. Its protein product is CASSELGTQPQHF.

The chain links TRBV5-1 to TRBJ1-2; D not certain. Trimming cost V 3 bases and J 4 bases, with 10 bases left between them. From germline, CDR1 is SGHRS and CDR2 YFSETQ. The CDR3 contains 13 residues. The CDR3: CASSSLGSYGYTF. The DNA of the CDR3 is TGCGCCAGCAGCTCCTTGGGTTCCTATGGCTACACCTTC.

The chain recombines TRBV4-3 with TRBJ2-1; 8 nucleotides match TRBD2. Trimming removed 5 bases from V and 6 bases from J; junction bases left unmatched: 9. Germline V gene lookup returns CDR1 LGHNA and CDR2 YSLEER. The CDR3 is made up of 15 amino acids. The DNA of the CDR3 is TGCGCCAGCAGCTTATCCGGGACTAGTGTCAATGAGCAGTTCTTC. It translates to CASSLSGTSVNEQFF.

The V gene is TRBV9, the J gene TRBJ1-1; D remains unclear. The V end was cut by 4 bases, the J end by 1 base, with 17 bases between. The CDR3 spans 16 residues. Germline values: CDR1 SGDLS, CDR2 YYNGEE. The CDR3 region has the DNA TGTGCCAGCAGCCCATCTTTGAGGCGCGAGAACACTGAAGCTTTCTTT. Its translation is CASSPSLRRENTEAFF. Looking up the rest from reference TRBV9 and TRBJ1-1 gives the full variable domain: DSGVTQTPKHLITATGQRVTLRCSPRSGDLSVYWYQQSLDQGLQFLIQYYNGEERAKGNILERFSAQQFPDLHSELNLSSLELGDSALYFCASSPSLRRENTEAFFGQGTRLTVV.

The chain couples TRBV14 to TRBJ1-6; D is unclear. This CDR3 has 15 amino acids. The germline gives CDR1 SGHDN, CDR2 FVKESK. With 3 bases removed from V and 0 bases from J, the gap between germline ends came to 6 bases. For the CDR3, the DNA is TGTGCCAGCAGCCACAGAAGCTCCTATAATTCACCCCTCCACTTT. Translated, it gives CASSHRSSYNSPLHF.

The rearrangement joins TRBV3-1 (or the pseudogene TRBV3-2) to TRBJ1-3, with unresolved D. CDR1 LGHDT and CDR2 YNNKEL come from the germline V gene (reference sequence). The CDR3 runs to 15 residues. With 6 bases removed from V and 0 bases from J, the gap between germline ends came to 12 bases. The CDR3 spells CASSPRTVSGNTIYF. The CDR3 coding sequence is TGTGCCAGCAGTCCAAGGACGGTCTCTGGAAACACCATATATTTT.

V gene TRBV6-5 combines with J gene TRBJ2-7; unclear D gene. CDR3 length: 13 residues. V lost 4 bases and J 6 bases, leaving 13 bases between the germline ends. Germline CDR1 MNHEY, CDR2 SVGAGI. CDR3 amino acids: CASSSRRPPEQYF. The CDR3 DNA sequence: TGTGCCAGCAGTTCTCGTCGTCCGCCCGAGCAGTACTTC.

The chain combines TRBV27 with TRBJ2-7; 9 positions agree with TRBD1. The CDR3 contains 14 residues. Germline CDR1 and CDR2: MNHEY and SMNVEV (reference sequence). After removal of 4 bases from V and 4 bases from J, the junction contained 5 bases not matched to a gene. CDR3: CASSSSGQGYEQYF. The CDR3 DNA is TGTGCCAGCAGTTCGTCGGGACAGGGTTACGAGCAGTACTTC.

V is TRBV7-8 and J is TRBJ2-3; 10 bases match TRBD2. With V trimmed by 2 bases and J by 0 bases, 8 bases remained unmatched. This CDR3 spans 18 amino acids. From germline, CDR1 is SGHVS and CDR2 FQNEAQ. The CDR3 sequence is CASSLIASGGTSTDTQYF. The CDR3 region has the DNA TGTGCCAGCAGCTTAATCGCTAGCGGGGGAACTAGCACAGATACGCAGTATTTT.

J is TRBJ1-4 and V is TRBV28, with no clear D. CDR3 size: 14 residues. Germline-derived CDR1 and CDR2 are MDHEN and SYDVKM. V lost 2 bases and J 4 bases, leaving 8 bases between the germline ends. CDR3 sequence (DNA): TGTGCCAGCAGTTTACGGGCCTTTAATGAAAAACTGTTTTTT. This translates into CASSLRAFNEKLFF.

CDR3 amino acids: CASSLVAGSFSNQPQHF. The CDR3 DNA reads as TGCGCCAGCAGCTTGGTTGCGGGGTCCTTTAGCAATCAGCCCCAGCATTTT. The rearrangement uses TRBV5-1 and TRBJ1-5; D not certain. V lost 0 bases and J 0 bases, leaving 13 bases between the germline ends. The CDR3 has 17 amino acids. The germline V gene has CDR1 SGHRS and CDR2 YFSETQ.